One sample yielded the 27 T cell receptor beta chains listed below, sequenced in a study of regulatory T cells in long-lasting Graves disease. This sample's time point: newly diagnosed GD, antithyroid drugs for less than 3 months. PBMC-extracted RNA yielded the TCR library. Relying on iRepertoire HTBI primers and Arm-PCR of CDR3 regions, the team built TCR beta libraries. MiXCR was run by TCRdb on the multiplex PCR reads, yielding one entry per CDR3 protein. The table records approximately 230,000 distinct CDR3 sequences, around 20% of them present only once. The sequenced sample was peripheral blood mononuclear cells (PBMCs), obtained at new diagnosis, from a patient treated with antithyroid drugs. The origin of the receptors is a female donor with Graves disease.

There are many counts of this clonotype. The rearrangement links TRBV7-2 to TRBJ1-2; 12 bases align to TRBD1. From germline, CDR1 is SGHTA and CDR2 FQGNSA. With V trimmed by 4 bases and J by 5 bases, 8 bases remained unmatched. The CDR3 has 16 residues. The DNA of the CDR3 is TGTGCCAGCAGCTCGGGAGGGGGACAGGGGGCATATGGCTACACCTTC. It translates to CASSSGGGQGAYGYTF.

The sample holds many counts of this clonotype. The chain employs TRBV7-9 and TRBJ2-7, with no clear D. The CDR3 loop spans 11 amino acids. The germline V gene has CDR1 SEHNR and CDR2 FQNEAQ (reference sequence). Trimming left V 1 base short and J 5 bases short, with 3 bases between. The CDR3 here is CASSLVDEQYF. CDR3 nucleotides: TGTGCCAGCAGCTTAGTGGACGAGCAGTACTTC. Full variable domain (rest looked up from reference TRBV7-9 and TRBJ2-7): DTGVSQNPRHKITKRGQNVTFRCDPISEHNRLYWYRQTLGQGPEFLTYFQNEAQLEKSRLLSDRFSAERPKGSFSTLEIQRTEQGDSAMYLCASSLVDEQYFGPGTRLTVT.

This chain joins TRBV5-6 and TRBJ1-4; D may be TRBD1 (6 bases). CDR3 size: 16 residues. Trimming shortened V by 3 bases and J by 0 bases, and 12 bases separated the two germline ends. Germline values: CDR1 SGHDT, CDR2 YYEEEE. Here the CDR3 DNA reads TGTGCCAGCAGCTGGGGGACACCTGCAACTAATGAAAAACTGTTTTTT. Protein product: CASSWGTPATNEKLFF.

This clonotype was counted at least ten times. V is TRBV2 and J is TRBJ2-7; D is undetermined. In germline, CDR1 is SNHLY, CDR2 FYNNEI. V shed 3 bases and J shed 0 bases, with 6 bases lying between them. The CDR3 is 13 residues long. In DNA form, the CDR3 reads TGTGCCAGCAGTGATGACAACTCCTACGAGCAGTACTTC. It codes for CASSDDNSYEQYF.

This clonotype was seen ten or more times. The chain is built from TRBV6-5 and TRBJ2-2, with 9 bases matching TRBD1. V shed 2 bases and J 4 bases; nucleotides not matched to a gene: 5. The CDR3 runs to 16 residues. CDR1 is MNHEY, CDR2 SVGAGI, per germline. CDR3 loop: CASSYAGTGTTGELFF. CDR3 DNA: TGTGCCAGCAGTTACGCCGGGACAGGGACCACCGGGGAGCTGTTTTTT.

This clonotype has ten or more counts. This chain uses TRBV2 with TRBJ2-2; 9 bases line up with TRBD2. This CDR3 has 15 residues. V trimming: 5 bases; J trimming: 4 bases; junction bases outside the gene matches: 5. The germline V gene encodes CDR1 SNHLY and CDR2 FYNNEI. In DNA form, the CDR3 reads TGTGCCAGCAGTTACGCGGGAGGGAGCACCGGGGAGCTGTTTTTT. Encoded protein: CASSYAGGSTGELFF.

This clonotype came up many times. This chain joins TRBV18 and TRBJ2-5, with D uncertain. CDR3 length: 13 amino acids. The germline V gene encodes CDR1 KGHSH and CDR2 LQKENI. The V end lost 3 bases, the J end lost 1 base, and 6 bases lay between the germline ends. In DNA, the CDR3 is TGTGCCAGCTCACCGGCGGTCCAAGAGACCCAGTACTTC. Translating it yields CASSPAVQETQYF.

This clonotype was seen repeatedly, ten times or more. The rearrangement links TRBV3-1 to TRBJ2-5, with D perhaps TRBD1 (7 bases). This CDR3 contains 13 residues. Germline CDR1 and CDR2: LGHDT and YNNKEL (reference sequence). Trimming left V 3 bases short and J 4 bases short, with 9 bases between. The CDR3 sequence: CASSHQGGETQYF. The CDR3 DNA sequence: TGTGCCAGCAGCCACCAGGGGGGAGAGACCCAGTACTTC.

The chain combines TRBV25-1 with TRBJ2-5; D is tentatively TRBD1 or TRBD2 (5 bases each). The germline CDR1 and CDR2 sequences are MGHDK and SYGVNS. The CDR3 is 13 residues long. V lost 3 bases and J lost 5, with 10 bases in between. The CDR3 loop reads CASSEAGTETQYF. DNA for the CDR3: TGTGCCAGCAGTGAGGCCGGGACCGAGACCCAGTACTTC.

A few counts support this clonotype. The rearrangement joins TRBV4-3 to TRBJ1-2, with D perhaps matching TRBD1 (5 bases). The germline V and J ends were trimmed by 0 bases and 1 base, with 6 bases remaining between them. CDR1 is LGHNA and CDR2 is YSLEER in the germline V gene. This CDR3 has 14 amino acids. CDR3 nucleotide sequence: TGCGCCAGCAGCCAAGAGGACATTAACTATGGCTACACCTTC. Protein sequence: CASSQEDINYGYTF.

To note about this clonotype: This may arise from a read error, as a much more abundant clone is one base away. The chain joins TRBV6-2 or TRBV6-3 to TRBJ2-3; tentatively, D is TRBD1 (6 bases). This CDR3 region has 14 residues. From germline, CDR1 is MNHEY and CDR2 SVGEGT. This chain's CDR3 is CANSGTPVPDTQYF. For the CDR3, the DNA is TGTGCCAACAGTGGGACACCAGTCCCAGATACGCAGTATTTT.

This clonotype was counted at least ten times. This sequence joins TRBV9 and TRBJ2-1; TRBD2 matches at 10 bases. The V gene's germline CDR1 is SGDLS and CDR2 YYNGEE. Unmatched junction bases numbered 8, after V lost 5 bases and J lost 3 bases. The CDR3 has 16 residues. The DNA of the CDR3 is TGTGCCAGCAGTACTAGCGGGATCGTAGGCTACAATGAGCAGTTCTTC. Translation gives CASSTSGIVGYNEQFF.

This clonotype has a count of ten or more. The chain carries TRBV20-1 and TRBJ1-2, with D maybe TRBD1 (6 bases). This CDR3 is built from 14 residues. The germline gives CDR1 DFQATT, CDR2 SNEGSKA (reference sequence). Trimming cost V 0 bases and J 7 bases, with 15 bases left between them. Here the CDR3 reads CSARDPGGQGGYTF. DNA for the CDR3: TGCAGTGCTAGAGATCCCGGGGGGCAAGGTGGCTACACCTTC.

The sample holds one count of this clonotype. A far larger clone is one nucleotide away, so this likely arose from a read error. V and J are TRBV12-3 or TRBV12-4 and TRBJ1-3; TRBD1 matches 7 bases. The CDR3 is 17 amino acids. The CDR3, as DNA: TGTGCCAGCAGTTTTTTGGGCCCCGAGGGGGCTGGAAACACCATGTATTTT. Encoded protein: CASSFLGPEGAGNTMYF.

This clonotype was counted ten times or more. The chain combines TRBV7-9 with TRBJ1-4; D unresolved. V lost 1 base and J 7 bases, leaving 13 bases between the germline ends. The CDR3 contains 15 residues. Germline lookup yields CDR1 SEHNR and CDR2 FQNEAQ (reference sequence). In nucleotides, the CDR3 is TGTGCCAGCAGCTTAGACTGGGGAGGAGGTGAAAAACTGTTTTTT. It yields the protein CASSLDWGGGEKLFF.

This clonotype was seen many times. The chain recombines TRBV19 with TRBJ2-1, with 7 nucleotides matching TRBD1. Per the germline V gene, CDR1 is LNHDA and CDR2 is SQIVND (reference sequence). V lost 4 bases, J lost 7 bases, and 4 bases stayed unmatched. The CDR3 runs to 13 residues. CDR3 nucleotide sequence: TGTGCCAGTAGTACGGACAGGTGGAATGAGCAGTTCTTC. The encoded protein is CASSTDRWNEQFF.

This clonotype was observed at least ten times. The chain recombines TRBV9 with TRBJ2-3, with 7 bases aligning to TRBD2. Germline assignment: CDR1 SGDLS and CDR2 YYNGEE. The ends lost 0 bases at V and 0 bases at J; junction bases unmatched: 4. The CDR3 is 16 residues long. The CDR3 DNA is TGTGCCAGCAGCGTAGGGCCCGGGAGGAGCACAGATACGCAGTATTTT. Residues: CASSVGPGRSTDTQYF.

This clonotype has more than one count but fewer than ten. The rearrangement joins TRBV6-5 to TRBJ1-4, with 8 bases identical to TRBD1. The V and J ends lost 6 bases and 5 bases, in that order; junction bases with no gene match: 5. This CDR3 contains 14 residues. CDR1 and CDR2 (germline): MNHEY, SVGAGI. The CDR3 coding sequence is TGTGCCAGCAGCTACAGGGGGTGGAATGAAAAACTGTTTTTT. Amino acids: CASSYRGWNEKLFF.

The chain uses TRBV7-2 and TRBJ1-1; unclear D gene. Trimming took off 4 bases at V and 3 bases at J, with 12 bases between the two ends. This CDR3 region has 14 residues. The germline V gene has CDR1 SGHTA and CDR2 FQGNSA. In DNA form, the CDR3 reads TGTGCCAGCAGCTCCTTTGTCAGCGACACTGAAGCTTTCTTT. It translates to CASSSFVSDTEAFF. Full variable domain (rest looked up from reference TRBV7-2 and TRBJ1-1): GAGVSQSPSNKVTEKGKDVELRCDPISGHTALYWYRQSLGQGLEFLIYFQGNSAPDKSGLPSDRFSAERTGGSVSTLTIQRTQQEDSAVYLCASSSFVSDTEAFFGQGTRLTVV.

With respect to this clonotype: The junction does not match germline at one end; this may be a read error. CDR3 nucleotide sequence: TGTGCCAGCAGCTCGGCTAGCCGCAGTGAGCGGTTCTTC. Translating gives CASSSASRSERFF. The chain is built from TRBV11-3 and TRBJ2-1, with D maybe TRBD2 (5 bases). Germline V gene sequence: CDR1 SGHNT, CDR2 YENEEA. The CDR3 runs to 13 residues.

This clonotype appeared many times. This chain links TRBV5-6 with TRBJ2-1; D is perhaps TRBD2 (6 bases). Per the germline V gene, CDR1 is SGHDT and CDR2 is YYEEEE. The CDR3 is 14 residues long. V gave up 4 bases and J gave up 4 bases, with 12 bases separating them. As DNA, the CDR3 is TGTGCCAGCAGCCGGAGGGACCCATACAATGAGCAGTTCTTC. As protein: CASSRRDPYNEQFF.

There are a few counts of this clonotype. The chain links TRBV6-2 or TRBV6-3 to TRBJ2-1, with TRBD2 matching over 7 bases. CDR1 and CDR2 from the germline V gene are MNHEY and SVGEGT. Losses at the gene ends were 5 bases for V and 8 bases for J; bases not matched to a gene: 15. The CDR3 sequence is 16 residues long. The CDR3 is CASSPLADVWGDEQFF. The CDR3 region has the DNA TGTGCCAGCAGTCCCCTAGCGGACGTTTGGGGCGATGAGCAGTTCTTC.

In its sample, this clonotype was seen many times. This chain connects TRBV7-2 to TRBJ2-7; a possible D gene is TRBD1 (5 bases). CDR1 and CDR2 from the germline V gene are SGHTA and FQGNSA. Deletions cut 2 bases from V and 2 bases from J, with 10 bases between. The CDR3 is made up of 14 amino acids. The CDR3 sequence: CASSLRQPTYEQYF. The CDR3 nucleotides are TGTGCCAGCAGCTTACGACAGCCTACCTACGAGCAGTACTTC.

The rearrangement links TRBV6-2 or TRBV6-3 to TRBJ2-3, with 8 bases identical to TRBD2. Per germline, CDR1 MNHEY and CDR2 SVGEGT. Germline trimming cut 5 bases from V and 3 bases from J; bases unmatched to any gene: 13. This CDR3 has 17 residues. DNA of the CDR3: TGTGCCAGCAGTATCCTCGGGCGGGCGGGAGGAACAGATACGCAGTATTTT. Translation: CASSILGRAGGTDTQYF.

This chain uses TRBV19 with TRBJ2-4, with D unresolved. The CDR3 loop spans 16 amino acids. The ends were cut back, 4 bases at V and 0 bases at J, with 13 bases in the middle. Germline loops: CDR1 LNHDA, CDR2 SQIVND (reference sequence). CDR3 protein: CASSTERDLAKNIQYF. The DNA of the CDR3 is TGTGCCAGTAGTACCGAAAGAGATCTAGCCAAAAACATTCAGTACTTC.

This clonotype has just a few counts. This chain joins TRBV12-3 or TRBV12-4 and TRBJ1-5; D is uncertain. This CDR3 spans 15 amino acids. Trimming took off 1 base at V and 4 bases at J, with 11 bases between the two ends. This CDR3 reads CASSLGTGLNQPQHF. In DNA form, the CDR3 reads TGTGCCAGCAGTTTAGGGACCGGATTAAATCAGCCCCAGCATTTT.

The CDR3 is CAISEMGTGTYEQYF. For the CDR3, the DNA is TGTGCCATCAGTGAGATGGGGACAGGGACCTACGAGCAGTACTTC. The genes are TRBV10-3 and TRBJ2-7; 9 bases fit TRBD1. Germline assignment: CDR1 ENHRY and CDR2 SYGVKD. CDR3 length equals 15 residues. V gave up 2 bases and J gave up 2 bases; unmatched junction bases: 4.